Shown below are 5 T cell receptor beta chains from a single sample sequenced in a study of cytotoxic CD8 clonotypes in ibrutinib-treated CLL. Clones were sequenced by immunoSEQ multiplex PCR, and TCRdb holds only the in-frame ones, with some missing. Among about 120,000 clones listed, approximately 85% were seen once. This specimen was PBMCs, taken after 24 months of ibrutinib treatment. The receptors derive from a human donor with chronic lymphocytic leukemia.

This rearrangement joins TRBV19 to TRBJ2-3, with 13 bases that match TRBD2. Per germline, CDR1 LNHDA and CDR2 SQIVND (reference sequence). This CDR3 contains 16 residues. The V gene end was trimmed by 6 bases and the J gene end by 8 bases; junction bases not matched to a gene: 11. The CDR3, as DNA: TGTGCCAGTAGGGATCCGGGACTAGCGGGGAGGGGTACGCAGTATTTT. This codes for CASRDPGLAGRGTQYF.

CDR3 DNA: TGCGCCAGCAGCCCTGACAGGGATGTTCAGCCCCAGCATTTT. Residues: CASSPDRDVQPQHF. The rearrangement links TRBV4-3 to TRBJ1-5; 7 bases are shared with TRBD1. Germline V lookup: CDR1 LGHNA, CDR2 YSLEER. V lost 4 bases, J lost 6 bases, and 6 bases stayed unmatched. The CDR3 spans 14 residues.

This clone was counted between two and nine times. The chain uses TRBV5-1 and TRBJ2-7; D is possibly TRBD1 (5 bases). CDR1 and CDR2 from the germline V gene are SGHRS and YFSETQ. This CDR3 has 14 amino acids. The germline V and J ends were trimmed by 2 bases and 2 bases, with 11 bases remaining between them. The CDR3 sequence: CASSFGRVAYEQYF. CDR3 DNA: TGCGCCAGCAGCTTTGGCAGGGTGGCCTACGAGCAGTACTTC.

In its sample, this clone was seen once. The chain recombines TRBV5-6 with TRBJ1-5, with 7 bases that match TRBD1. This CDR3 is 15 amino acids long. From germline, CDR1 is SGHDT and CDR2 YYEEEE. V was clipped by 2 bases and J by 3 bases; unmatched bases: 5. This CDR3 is CASSFRQGPNQPQHF. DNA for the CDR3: TGTGCCAGCAGCTTTCGACAGGGCCCCAATCAGCCCCAGCATTTT.

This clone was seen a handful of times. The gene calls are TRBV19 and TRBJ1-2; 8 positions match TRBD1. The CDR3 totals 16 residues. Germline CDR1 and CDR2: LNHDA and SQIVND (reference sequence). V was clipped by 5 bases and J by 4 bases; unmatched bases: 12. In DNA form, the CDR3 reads TGTGCCAGTAGTTCTATCGATACAGGGGGGAGCTATGGCTACACCTTC. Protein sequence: CASSSIDTGGSYGYTF.